The 12 T cell receptor beta chains given below trace back to one sample, sequenced in a study of control samples from healthy donors and cancer patients. TCRdb's copy holds only in-frame clones and misses some; the assay was immunoSEQ multiplex PCR. The sample lists roughly 370,000 clones; about nine tenths were seen once. Source material: PBMCs. The receptors derive from a man between 35 and 55 years old with head and neck cancer.

V is TRBV19 and J is TRBJ2-2; 7 nucleotides align to TRBD2. The germline CDR1 and CDR2 sequences are LNHDA and SQIVND (reference sequence). The J segment lost 7 bases and the V segment lost 5 bases, leaving 10 bases of the junction unmatched. The CDR3 runs to 15 residues. CDR3 residues: CASSVTTGGNGELFF. The CDR3 DNA sequence: TGTGCCAGTAGTGTAACCACGGGGGGTAACGGGGAGCTGTTTTTT.

This clone was detected a few times. The CDR3 nucleotides read TGTGCCAGCAGCCAATTGAGGCAGGGCAATCAGCCCCAGCATTTT. Amino acid sequence: CASSQLRQGNQPQHF. This chain connects TRBV16 to TRBJ1-5; D is undetermined. There are 15 residues in the CDR3. Trimming stripped 1 base from V and 2 bases from J, with 9 bases between. Germline CDR1 and CDR2: KGHSY and FQNENV.

V gene TRBV7-2 combines with J gene TRBJ2-2; D possibly corresponds to TRBD2 (5 bases). Trimming took off 2 bases at V and 5 bases at J, with 6 bases between the two ends. The CDR3 is 13 residues long. Germline values: CDR1 SGHTA, CDR2 FQGNSA. The CDR3 DNA follows: TGTGCCAGCAGCTTATGGGAGACCGGGGAGCTGTTTTTT. Protein product: CASSLWETGELFF.

The chain links TRBV29-1 to TRBJ2-3, with 7 bases identical to TRBD2. J lost 9 bases, V lost 6 bases, and 6 bases had no gene match. Per germline, CDR1 SQVTM and CDR2 ANQGSEA. CDR3 length: 11 amino acids. CDR3 nucleotides: TGCAGCGTGGCTACTAGCGACACGCAGTATTTT. Its protein is CSVATSDTQYF.

The J gene is TRBJ2-7, the V gene TRBV5-6; D call uncertain. Trimming removed 2 bases from V and 7 bases from J, with 16 bases in between. The CDR3 consists of 14 residues. Germline V lookup: CDR1 SGHDT, CDR2 YYEEEE. CDR3 region: CASSLGRGLWEQYF. CDR3 DNA sequence: TGTGCCAGCAGCTTAGGACGAGGTCTTTGGGAGCAGTACTTC.

This chain joins TRBV10-3 and TRBJ2-7; D may be TRBD2 (6 bases). Germline V gene data show CDR1 as ENHRY and CDR2 as SYGVKD. V lost 3 bases to trimming and J lost 5 bases, with 14 bases between them. The CDR3 is made up of 14 amino acids. CDR3 protein: CAISEAGGPDEQYF. For the CDR3, the DNA is TGTGCCATCAGTGAAGCTGGAGGGCCGGACGAGCAGTACTTC.

The chain employs TRBV24-1 and TRBJ2-7; 9 bases map to TRBD1. The CDR3 has 14 amino acids. V trimming: 4 bases; J trimming: 4 bases; junction bases outside the gene matches: 4. Germline V gene sequence: CDR1 KGHDR, CDR2 SFDVKD. CDR3 sequence reads: CATSEGQGFYEQYF. The DNA for the CDR3 is TGTGCCACCAGTGAGGGACAGGGATTTTACGAGCAGTACTTC.

The V gene is TRBV7-9, the J gene TRBJ2-7; D unclear. CDR1 and CDR2 from the germline V gene are SEHNR and FQNEAQ (reference sequence). The CDR3 consists of 16 residues. Trimming removed 4 bases from V and 4 bases from J, with 20 bases in between. The chain's CDR3 is CASSSMGWGSDYEQYF. Here the CDR3 DNA reads TGTGCCAGCAGCTCAATGGGGTGGGGTTCTGATTACGAGCAGTACTTC.

The chain recombines TRBV19 with TRBJ2-1; D may correspond to TRBD1 or TRBD2 (6 bases each). V gave up 7 bases and J gave up 6 bases, with 16 bases separating them. Germline CDR1 reads LNHDA; CDR2 reads SQIVND (reference sequence). CDR3 length: 14 amino acids. CDR3 sequence reads: CASINLGGTNEQFF. The CDR3 region has the DNA TGTGCCAGTATTAATCTGGGGGGCACCAATGAGCAGTTCTTC. Looking up the rest from reference TRBV19 and TRBJ2-1 gives the full variable domain: DGGITQSPKYLFRKEGQNVTLSCEQNLNHDAMYWYRQDPGQGLRLIYYSQIVNDFQKGDIAEGYSVSREKKESFPLTVTSAQKNPTAFYLCASINLGGTNEQFFGPGTRLTVL.

The chain carries TRBV19 and TRBJ2-1, with D unclear. Germline V gene data show CDR1 as LNHDA and CDR2 as SQIVND (reference sequence). The CDR3 has 13 amino acids. Between the trimmed V and J ends, which lost 3 bases and 3 bases, there was a span of 6 bases. CDR3 loop: CASSIRLYNEQFF. CDR3 in DNA: TGTGCCAGTAGTATTCGGCTCTACAATGAGCAGTTCTTC.

The rearrangement links TRBV29-1 to TRBJ2-7; D remains unclear. The germline V gene encodes CDR1 SQVTM and CDR2 ANQGSEA. This CDR3 region has 11 residues. V lost 1 base, J lost 4 bases, and 5 bases lay in between. The CDR3 is CSVEVAYEQYF. The CDR3 coding sequence is TGCAGCGTTGAAGTGGCGTACGAGCAGTACTTC.

Comments on this clone: Other DNA sequences in this sample translate to the same CDR3. The V call is TRBV28, the J call TRBJ2-5, with D perhaps given as TRBD1 or TRBD2 (6 bases each). The CDR3 extends over 13 amino acids. Trimming pared 2 bases from V and 5 bases from J, leaving 9 bases between. Per the germline V gene, CDR1 is MDHEN and CDR2 is SYDVKM. CDR3 bases: TGTGCCAGCAGTTTAGGGGGGCAGGAGACCCAGTACTTC. This encodes CASSLGGQETQYF.